What follows is one TCR beta chain and its context. Its antigen is currently unknown. This specimen comes from a study of shared clonotypes between healthy human individuals. The wider study: CD4 naive cells filled three plates per donor, CD4 memory three, CD8 naive two and CD8 memory one. Findings and caveats of the study: Across subsets, estimated richness was generally greater for naive than for memory populations. With few donors, the genetic and exposure-history diversity represented was limited.

Each cell subset's genomic DNA was divided evenly among several immunoSEQ plates. The table came from immunoSEQ multiplex PCR; TCRdb's copy has only in-frame clones and leaves some out. The sample yields 2 million to 2.5 million clones, just under 95% seen once. The germline CDR1 and CDR2 sequences are SQVTM and ANQGSEA. Trimming removed 7 bases at V and 2 bases at J, with 9 bases between. The CDR3 loop spans 12 amino acids. The TCR comes from a man aged 18 to 29 in good health. Some clones in this sample may be carry-over from other donors' samples. This chain connects TRBV29-1 to TRBJ1-5; D not resolved. The source material was naive CD4+ T cells from PBMCs. Sample subset: CD45RA+ positively selected. The CDR3 coding sequence is TGCAGCGCTGGGTTTGGCAATCAGCCCCAGCATTTT. Protein product: CSAGFGNQPQHF.